These 16 T cell receptor beta chains originate from one sample sequenced in a study of T cells in Graves' hyperthyroidism and ophthalmopathy (dated by TCRdb to the late 2010s). The library came from multiplex PCR. The sequencer was an Illumina HiSeq 2000. TCR beta CDR3 regions were amplified from RNA transcripts. For the first round of RT-PCR on the TCR CDR3, the HTBI primer set was used together with the Qiagen OneStep RT-PCR kit. TCRdb took the public reads, trimmed them with fastp at Q25, ran MiXCR for clone calling and kept in-frame beta chains. Rows with a matching CDR3 protein are joined into one entry that keeps the most common DNA and genes. The sample table holds some 510,000 distinct CDR3 sequences, of which 35% to 55% were seen once. The leading ten clones occupy about 8.2% of the sample. The sequencing sample was made of peripheral blood or thyroid tissue (not recorded which). These receptors were collected from a woman aged 18 to 35 with Graves' hyperthyroidism. Donor details come from another sample of the same person, matched by shared clones.

This clonotype was seen more than once but under ten times. The chain joins TRBV6-6 to TRBJ1-1; no definite D call. Germline assignment: CDR1 MNHNY and CDR2 SVGAGI (reference sequence). V was clipped by 2 bases and J by 6 bases, with 4 bases between them. The CDR3 contains 11 residues. The CDR3 bases are TGTGCCAGCAGTTACGGGGCTGAAGCTTTCTTT. Its protein product is CASSYGAEAFF.

This clonotype was detected a few times. The gene calls are TRBV2 and TRBJ2-7, with D perhaps TRBD2 (6 bases). Trimming shortened V by 6 bases and J by 3 bases, and 18 bases separated the two germline ends. Germline V CDR1 and CDR2: SNHLY, FYNNEI. This CDR3 region has 15 residues. In DNA form, the CDR3 reads TGTGCCAGCAGCCCCGGTCGGGGGATCGACTACGAGCAGTACTTC. Translation: CASSPGRGIDYEQYF.

This clonotype appeared many times. This CDR3 reads CASSSPLLSSYEQYF. In DNA form, the CDR3 reads TGTGCCAGCAGTTCCCCTCTGCTATCGTCCTACGAGCAGTACTTC. V is TRBV25-1 and J is TRBJ2-7; D is ambiguous. CDR3 length: 15 residues. V was pared by 5 bases and J by 1 base, with 15 bases between. The V gene's germline CDR1 is MGHDK and CDR2 SYGVNS.

The genes are TRBV5-1 and TRBJ1-1; D gene ambiguous. Trimming removed 0 bases at V and 3 bases at J, with 12 bases between. The germline V gene has CDR1 SGHRS and CDR2 YFSETQ. The CDR3 extends over 15 amino acids. The CDR3 loop reads CASSLVSGIDTEAFF. CDR3 nucleotides: TGCGCCAGCAGCTTGGTTTCGGGGATTGACACTGAAGCTTTCTTT.

For this clonotype: Relative to the germline gene, one junction end is altered; a read error may explain this. V gene TRBV7-9 combines with J gene TRBJ2-7; the D is unclear. Germline V lookup: CDR1 SEHNR, CDR2 FQNEAQ (reference sequence). This CDR3 has 14 amino acids. The CDR3 region has the DNA TGTGCCAGCAGCTTAATCGAGAGCTCCCACGAGCAGTACTTC. Translated: CASSLIESSHEQYF.

The CDR3: CAIGTGSSPLHF. The DNA of the CDR3 is TGTGCCATCGGGACAGGGAGCTCACCCCTCCACTTT. The chain uses TRBV10-3 and TRBJ1-6; 9 bases map to TRBD1. Germline CDR1 reads ENHRY; CDR2 reads SYGVKD. The junction had 3 bases not matched to a gene; V was cut back by 8 bases and J by 10 bases. The CDR3 is 12 residues long.

In this sample, this clonotype turned up a few times. V usage is TRBV2 and J usage is TRBJ1-5; 7 bases align to TRBD1. The V segment lost 6 bases and the J segment 9 bases; nucleotides outside the gene matches: 11. The CDR3 is 14 amino acids. Germline lookup yields CDR1 SNHLY and CDR2 FYNNEI. CDR3 residues: CASSTTGNGRPQHF. The CDR3 DNA is TGTGCCAGCAGCACGACAGGGAATGGACGGCCCCAGCATTTT.

This clonotype was seen repeatedly, ten times or more. CDR3 DNA sequence: TGCAGCGAGAGACTAGCGGGAGGCCAAACCCAGTACTTC. Protein product: CSERLAGGQTQYF. The J gene is TRBJ2-5, the V gene TRBV29-1, with TRBD2 matching 13 bases. The CDR3 contains 13 residues. The V gene end was trimmed by 7 bases and the J gene end by 8 bases; junction bases not matched to a gene: 7. Germline V lookup: CDR1 SQVTM, CDR2 ANQGSEA. Drawing the rest from reference TRBV29-1 and TRBJ2-5, the complete variable domain is SAVISQKPSRDICQRGTSLTIQCQVDSQVTMMFWYRQQPGQSLTLIATANQGSEATYESGFVIDKFPISRPNLTFSTLTVSNMSPEDSSIYLCSERLAGGQTQYFGPGTRLLVL.

This clonotype was observed a handful of times. J is TRBJ1-6 and V is TRBV24-1; D not resolved. Trimming removed 9 bases from V and 5 bases from J, with 7 bases in between. The CDR3 contains 12 residues. Germline V gene lookup returns CDR1 KGHDR and CDR2 SFDVKD. CDR3 protein: CATPENNSPLHF. The CDR3, as DNA: TGTGCCACCCCGGAAAATAATTCACCCCTCCACTTT.

The CDR3 DNA sequence: TGTGCCAGCAGTTACTCGAAGGGCACCGGGGAGCTGTTTTTT. Its translation: CASSYSKGTGELFF. The chain uses TRBV2 and TRBJ2-2; D remains unclear. V dropped 5 bases and J dropped 4 bases, with 11 bases sitting between them. The germline CDR1 and CDR2 sequences are SNHLY and FYNNEI. This CDR3 spans 14 amino acids.

This clonotype has a handful of counts. The chain combines TRBV2 with TRBJ1-4; 8 nucleotides match TRBD1. This CDR3 has 14 amino acids. J was trimmed by 8 bases and V by 8 bases; bases with no gene match: 10. Germline V lookup: CDR1 SNHLY, CDR2 FYNNEI. CDR3 region: CASAFSDRAEKLFF. CDR3 nucleotides: TGTGCCAGCGCCTTTTCGGACAGGGCAGAAAAACTGTTTTTT.

The chain combines TRBV19 with TRBJ1-1; D is uncertain. Germline V CDR1 and CDR2: LNHDA, SQIVND (reference sequence). V dropped 4 bases and J dropped 0 bases, with 6 bases sitting between them. This CDR3 is built from 13 residues. In DNA form, the CDR3 reads TGTGCCAGTAGTACCTTACTGAACACTGAAGCTTTCTTT. Its translation is CASSTLLNTEAFF.

CDR3 coding DNA: TGTGCCACCAGTGCTTCTCGCGGGGGGACAGCTGGGGCCAACGTCCTGACTTTC. Its translation: CATSASRGGTAGANVLTF. The chain carries TRBV24-1 and TRBJ2-6, with a tentative D call TRBD2 (8 bases). The V and J ends lost 5 bases and 2 bases respectively, with 18 bases between them. The CDR3 covers 18 residues. CDR1 and CDR2 (germline): KGHDR, SFDVKD.

This clonotype was seen only a few times. The rearrangement joins TRBV12-3 or TRBV12-4 to TRBJ2-7, with 8 bases lining up with TRBD2. This CDR3 is 16 amino acids long. Trimming at V came to 1 base and at J to 7 bases, leaving 12 bases not matched to a gene. CDR3 nucleotides: TGTGCCAGCAGTTTAGAGATCAGCGGGGGAATCGGGGAGCAGTACTTC. As protein: CASSLEISGGIGEQYF.

This clonotype came up a few times. The chain has TRBV15 and TRBJ2-5, with no clear D. Looked up from germline, CDR1 is LNHNV and CDR2 is YYDKDF (reference sequence). V was shortened by 0 bases and J by 9 bases, with 14 bases between the two germline ends. The CDR3 length is 14 residues. The CDR3 here is CATSRDTRNQPQYF. CDR3 in DNA: TGTGCCACCAGCAGAGATACGCGTAATCAGCCCCAGTACTTC.

The V call is TRBV19, the J call TRBJ1-4, with a weak D call TRBD1 (5 bases). V dropped 9 bases and J dropped 8 bases, with 28 bases sitting between them. Germline V CDR1 and CDR2: LNHDA, SQIVND (reference sequence). This CDR3 spans 17 amino acids. This CDR3 reads CASRRAMGPAGSEKLFF. The CDR3 nucleotides are TGTGCCAGCCGAAGAGCTATGGGGCCGGCAGGGTCGGAAAAACTGTTTTTT. The full variable domain, rest sourced from reference TRBV19 and TRBJ1-4, is DGGITQSPKYLFRKEGQNVTLSCEQNLNHDAMYWYRQDPGQGLRLIYYSQIVNDFQKGDIAEGYSVSREKKESFPLTVTSAQKNPTAFYLCASRRAMGPAGSEKLFFGSGTQLSVL.